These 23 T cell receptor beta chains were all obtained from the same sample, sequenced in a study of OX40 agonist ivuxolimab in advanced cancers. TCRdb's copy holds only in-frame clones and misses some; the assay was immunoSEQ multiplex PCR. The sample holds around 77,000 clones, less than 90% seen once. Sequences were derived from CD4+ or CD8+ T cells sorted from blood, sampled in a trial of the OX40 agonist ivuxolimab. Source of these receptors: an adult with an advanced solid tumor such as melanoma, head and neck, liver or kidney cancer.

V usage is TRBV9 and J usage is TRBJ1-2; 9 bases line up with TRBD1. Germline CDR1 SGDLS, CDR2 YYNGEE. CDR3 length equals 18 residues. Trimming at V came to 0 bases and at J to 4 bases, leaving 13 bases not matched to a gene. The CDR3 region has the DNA TGTGCCAGCAGCGTAGCTTCGGTCGGGACAGGGAGTGGCTATGGCTACACCTTC. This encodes CASSVASVGTGSGYGYTF.

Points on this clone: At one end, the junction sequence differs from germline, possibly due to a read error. CDR3 in DNA: TGTGCCGCCAGCAGGGAACGACAGGGAACTGGAAACACCATATATTTT. It is translated as CAASRERQGTGNTIYF. J is TRBJ1-3 and V is TRBV15; TRBD1 agrees at 7 bases. The CDR3 covers 16 residues. Germline-derived CDR1 and CDR2 are LNHNV and YYDKDF (reference sequence).

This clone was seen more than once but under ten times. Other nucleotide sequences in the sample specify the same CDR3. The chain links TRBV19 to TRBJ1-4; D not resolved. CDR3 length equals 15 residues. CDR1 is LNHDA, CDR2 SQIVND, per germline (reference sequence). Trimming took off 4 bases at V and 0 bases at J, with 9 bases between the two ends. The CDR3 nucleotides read TGTGCCAGTAGTACCTCAGAAACAACTAATGAAAAACTGTTTTTT. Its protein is CASSTSETTNEKLFF.

CDR3 loop: CASSLRDPESRETQYF. The CDR3 DNA sequence: TGTGCCAGCAGCCTGAGGGACCCCGAAAGTAGAGAGACCCAGTACTTC. This sequence joins TRBV5-6 and TRBJ2-5; D tentatively reads TRBD1 or TRBD2 (5 bases each). Germline V gene lookup returns CDR1 SGHDT and CDR2 YYEEEE. The CDR3 covers 16 residues. V lost 4 bases and J 4 bases, leaving 20 bases between the germline ends.

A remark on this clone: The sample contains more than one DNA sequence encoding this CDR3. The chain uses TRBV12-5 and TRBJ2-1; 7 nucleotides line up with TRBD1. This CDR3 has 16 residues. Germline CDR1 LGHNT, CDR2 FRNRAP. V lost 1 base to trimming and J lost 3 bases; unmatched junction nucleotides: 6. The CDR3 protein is CASGLGQGRSYNEQFF. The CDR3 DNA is TGTGCTAGTGGTTTGGGACAGGGTCGGAGCTACAATGAGCAGTTCTTC.

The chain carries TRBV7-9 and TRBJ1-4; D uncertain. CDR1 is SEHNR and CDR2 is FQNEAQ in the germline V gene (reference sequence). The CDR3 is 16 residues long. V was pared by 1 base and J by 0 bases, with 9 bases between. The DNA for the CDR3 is TGTGCCAGCAGCTTAGGCCAGCGAGCAACTAATGAAAAACTGTTTTTT. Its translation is CASSLGQRATNEKLFF. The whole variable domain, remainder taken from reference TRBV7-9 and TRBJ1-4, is DTGVSQNPRHKITKRGQNVTFRCDPISEHNRLYWYRQTLGQGPEFLTYFQNEAQLEKSRLLSDRFSAERPKGSFSTLEIQRTEQGDSAMYLCASSLGQRATNEKLFFGSGTQLSVL.

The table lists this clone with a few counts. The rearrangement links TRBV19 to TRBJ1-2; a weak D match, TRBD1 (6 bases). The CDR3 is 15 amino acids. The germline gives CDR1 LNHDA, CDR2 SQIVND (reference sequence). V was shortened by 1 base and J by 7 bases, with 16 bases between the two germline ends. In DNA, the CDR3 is TGTGCCAGTAGTATAGGTCTCCGACAGGAGGGTGGCTACACCTTC. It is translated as CASSIGLRQEGGYTF.

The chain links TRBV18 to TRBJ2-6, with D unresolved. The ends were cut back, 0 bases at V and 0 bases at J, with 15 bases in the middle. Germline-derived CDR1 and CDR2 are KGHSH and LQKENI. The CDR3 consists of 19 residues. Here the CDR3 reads CASSPPLSVLDSGANVLTF. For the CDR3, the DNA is TGTGCCAGCTCACCACCCCTCTCCGTTTTGGACTCTGGGGCCAACGTCCTGACTTTC. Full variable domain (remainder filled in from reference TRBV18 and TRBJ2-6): NAGVMQNPRHLVRRRGQEARLRCSPMKGHSHVYWYRQLPEEGLKFMVYLQKENIIDESGMPKERFSAEFPKEGPSILRIQQVVRGDSAAYFCASSPPLSVLDSGANVLTFGAGSRLTVL.

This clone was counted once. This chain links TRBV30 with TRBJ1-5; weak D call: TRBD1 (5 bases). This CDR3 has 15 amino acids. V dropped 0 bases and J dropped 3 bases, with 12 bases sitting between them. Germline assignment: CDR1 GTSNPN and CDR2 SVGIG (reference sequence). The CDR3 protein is CAWSVLGDYNQPQHF. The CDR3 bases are TGTGCCTGGAGTGTACTGGGGGACTACAATCAGCCCCAGCATTTT.

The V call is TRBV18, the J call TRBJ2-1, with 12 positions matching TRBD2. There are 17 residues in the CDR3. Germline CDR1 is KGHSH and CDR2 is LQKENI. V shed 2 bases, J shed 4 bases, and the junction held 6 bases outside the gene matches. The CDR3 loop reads CASSPSTSGGMYNEQFF. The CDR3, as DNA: TGTGCCAGCTCACCATCTACTAGCGGGGGGATGTACAATGAGCAGTTCTTC.

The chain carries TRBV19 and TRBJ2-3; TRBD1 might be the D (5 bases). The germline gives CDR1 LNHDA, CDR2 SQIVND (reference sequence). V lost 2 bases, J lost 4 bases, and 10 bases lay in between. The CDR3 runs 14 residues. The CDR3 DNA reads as TGTGCCAGTAGTATAAACAGGAACCCAGATACGCAGTATTTT. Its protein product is CASSINRNPDTQYF.

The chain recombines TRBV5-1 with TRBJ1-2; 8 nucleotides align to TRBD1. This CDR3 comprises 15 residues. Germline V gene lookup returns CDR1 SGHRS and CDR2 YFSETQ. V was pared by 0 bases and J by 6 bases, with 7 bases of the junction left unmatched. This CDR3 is CASSLAPGGIHGYTF. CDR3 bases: TGCGCCAGCAGCTTGGCCCCAGGGGGCATTCATGGCTACACCTTC.

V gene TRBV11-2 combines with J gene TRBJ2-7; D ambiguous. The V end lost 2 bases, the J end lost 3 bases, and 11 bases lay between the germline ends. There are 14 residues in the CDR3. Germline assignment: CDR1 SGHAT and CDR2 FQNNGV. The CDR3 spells CASSLRVLNYEQYF. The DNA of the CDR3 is TGTGCCAGCAGCTTAAGGGTCCTTAACTACGAGCAGTACTTC.

CDR3 in amino acids: CASSVVSDRANYGYTF. The DNA for the CDR3 is TGTGCCAGCAGCGTAGTTTCGGACAGGGCTAACTATGGCTACACCTTC. The rearrangement links TRBV9 to TRBJ1-2; 8 bases are shared with TRBD1. With V trimmed by 0 bases and J by 0 bases, 4 bases remained unmatched. Germline lookup yields CDR1 SGDLS and CDR2 YYNGEE. The CDR3 contains 16 residues. The full variable domain, rest sourced from reference TRBV9 and TRBJ1-2, is DSGVTQTPKHLITATGQRVTLRCSPRSGDLSVYWYQQSLDQGLQFLIQYYNGEERAKGNILERFSAQQFPDLHSELNLSSLELGDSALYFCASSVVSDRANYGYTFGSGTRLTVV.

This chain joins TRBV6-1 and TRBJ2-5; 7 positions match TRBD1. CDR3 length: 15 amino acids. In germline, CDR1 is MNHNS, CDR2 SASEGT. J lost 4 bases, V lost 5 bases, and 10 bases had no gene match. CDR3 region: CASSLTPGTVETQYF. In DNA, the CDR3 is TGTGCCAGCAGTCTTACCCCCGGGACAGTAGAGACCCAGTACTTC.

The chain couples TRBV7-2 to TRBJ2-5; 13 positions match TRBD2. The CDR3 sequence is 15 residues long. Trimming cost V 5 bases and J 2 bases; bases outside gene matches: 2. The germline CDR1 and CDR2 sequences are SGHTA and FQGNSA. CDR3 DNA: TGTGCCAGCAGCGCGACTAGCGGGGGGCAAGAGACCCAGTACTTC. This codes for CASSATSGGQETQYF.

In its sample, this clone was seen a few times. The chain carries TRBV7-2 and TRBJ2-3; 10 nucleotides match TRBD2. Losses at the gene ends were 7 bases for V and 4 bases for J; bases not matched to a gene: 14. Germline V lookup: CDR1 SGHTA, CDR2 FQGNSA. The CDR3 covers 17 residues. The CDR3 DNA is TGTGCCAGCACCCCCATTCCGAGTAGCGGGGGGTCAGATACGCAGTATTTT. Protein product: CASTPIPSSGGSDTQYF.

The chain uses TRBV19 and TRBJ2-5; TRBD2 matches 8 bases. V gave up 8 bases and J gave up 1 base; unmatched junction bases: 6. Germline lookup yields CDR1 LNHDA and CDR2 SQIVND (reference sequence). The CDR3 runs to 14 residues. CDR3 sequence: CASRQRGPQETQYF. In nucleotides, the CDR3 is TGTGCCAGTCGCCAGCGGGGGCCCCAAGAGACCCAGTACTTC.

The CDR3 sequence: CASSIAGRDGYEQYF. The CDR3 bases are TGTGCCAGTAGTATTGCGGGACGGGATGGGTACGAGCAGTACTTC. This chain uses TRBV19 with TRBJ2-7; D is perhaps TRBD2 (6 bases). Germline CDR1 reads LNHDA; CDR2 reads SQIVND (reference sequence). The CDR3 has 15 residues. V lost 3 bases and J 4 bases, leaving 16 bases between the germline ends.

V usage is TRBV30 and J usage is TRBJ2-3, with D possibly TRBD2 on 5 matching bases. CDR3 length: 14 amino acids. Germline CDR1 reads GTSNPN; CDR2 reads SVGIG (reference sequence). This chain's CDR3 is CASTRTLDTDTQYF. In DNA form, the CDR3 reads TGTGCGAGTACCCGGACTTTGGACACAGATACGCAGTATTTT.

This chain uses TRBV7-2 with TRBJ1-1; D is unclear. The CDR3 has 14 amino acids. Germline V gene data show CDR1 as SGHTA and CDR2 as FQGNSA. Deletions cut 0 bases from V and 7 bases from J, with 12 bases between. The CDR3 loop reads CASSLAVLGVEAFF. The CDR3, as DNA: TGTGCCAGCAGCTTAGCGGTTCTCGGGGTTGAAGCTTTCTTT.

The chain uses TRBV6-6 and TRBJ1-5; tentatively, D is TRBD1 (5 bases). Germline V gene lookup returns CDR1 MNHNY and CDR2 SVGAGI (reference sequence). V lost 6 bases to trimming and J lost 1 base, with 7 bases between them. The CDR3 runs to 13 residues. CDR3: CASRRQSNQPQHF. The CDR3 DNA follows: TGTGCCAGCAGAAGACAGAGCAATCAGCCCCAGCATTTT.

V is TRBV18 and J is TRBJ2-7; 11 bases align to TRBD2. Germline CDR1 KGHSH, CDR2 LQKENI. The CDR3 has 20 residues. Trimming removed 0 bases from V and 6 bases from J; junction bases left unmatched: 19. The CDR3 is CASSPPGIAGGQSATGEQYF. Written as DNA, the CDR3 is TGTGCCAGCTCACCACCTGGGATAGCGGGGGGGCAGTCTGCTACGGGCGAGCAGTACTTC.